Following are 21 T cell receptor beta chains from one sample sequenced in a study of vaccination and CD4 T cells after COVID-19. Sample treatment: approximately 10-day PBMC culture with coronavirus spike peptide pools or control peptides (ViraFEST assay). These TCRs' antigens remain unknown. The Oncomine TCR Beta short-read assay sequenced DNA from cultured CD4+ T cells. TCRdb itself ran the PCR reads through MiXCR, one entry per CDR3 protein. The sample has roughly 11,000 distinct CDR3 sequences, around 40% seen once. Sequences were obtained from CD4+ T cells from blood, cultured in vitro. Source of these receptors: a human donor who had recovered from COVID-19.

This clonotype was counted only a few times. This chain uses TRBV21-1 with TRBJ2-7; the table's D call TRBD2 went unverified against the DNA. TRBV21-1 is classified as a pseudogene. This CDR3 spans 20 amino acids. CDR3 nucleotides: TGTGCCAGCAGCAAAGTTCCGGGACTAGCGGGAGGGCCGCGGTCCTACGAGCAGTACTTC. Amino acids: CASSKVPGLAGGPRSYEQYF.

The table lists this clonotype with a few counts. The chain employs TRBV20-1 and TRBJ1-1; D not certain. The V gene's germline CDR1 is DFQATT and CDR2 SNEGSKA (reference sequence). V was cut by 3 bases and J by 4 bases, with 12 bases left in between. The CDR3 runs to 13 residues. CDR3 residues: CSASPGLGTEAFF. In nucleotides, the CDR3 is TGCAGTGCTAGCCCGGGGTTAGGCACTGAAGCTTTCTTT.

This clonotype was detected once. Here the CDR3 reads CASRSGTGGTDTQYF. The DNA of the CDR3 is TGTGCCAGCAGGTCCGGGACAGGGGGCACAGATACGCAGTATTTT. V is TRBV6-2 or TRBV6-3 and J is TRBJ2-3, with 10 bases fitting TRBD1. The CDR3 totals 15 residues. The germline V gene encodes CDR1 MNHEY and CDR2 SVGEGT. V lost 6 bases to trimming and J lost 1 base; unmatched junction nucleotides: 4.

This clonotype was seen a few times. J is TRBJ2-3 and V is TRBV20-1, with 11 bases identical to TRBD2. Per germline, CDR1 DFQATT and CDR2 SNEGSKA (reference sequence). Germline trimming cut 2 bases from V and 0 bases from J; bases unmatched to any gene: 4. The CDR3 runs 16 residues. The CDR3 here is CSARHRTSGSTDTQYF. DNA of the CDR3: TGCAGTGCTAGACACAGGACTAGCGGGAGCACAGATACGCAGTATTTT.

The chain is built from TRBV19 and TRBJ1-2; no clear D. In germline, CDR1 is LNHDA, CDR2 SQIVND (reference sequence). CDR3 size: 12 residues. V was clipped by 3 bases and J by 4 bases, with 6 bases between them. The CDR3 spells CASSIWSYGYTF. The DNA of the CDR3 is TGTGCCAGTAGTATTTGGAGCTATGGCTACACCTTC.

The chain's CDR3 is CASSGIGTGDTYGYTF. CDR3 in DNA: TGCGCCAGCAGTGGAATCGGGACAGGAGACACCTATGGCTACACCTTC. The rearrangement uses TRBV10-2 and TRBJ1-2; 8 bases are shared with TRBD1. The V and J ends lost 4 bases and 4 bases, in that order; junction bases with no gene match: 11. The CDR3 is 16 amino acids. In germline, CDR1 is WSHSY, CDR2 SAAADI.

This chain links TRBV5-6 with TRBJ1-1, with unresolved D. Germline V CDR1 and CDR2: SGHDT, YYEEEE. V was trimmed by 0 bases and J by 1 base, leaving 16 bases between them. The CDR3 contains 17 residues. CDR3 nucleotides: TGTGCCAGCAGCTTGGGGCCGAGTCTTAGGCCGAACACTGAAGCTTTCTTT. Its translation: CASSLGPSLRPNTEAFF.

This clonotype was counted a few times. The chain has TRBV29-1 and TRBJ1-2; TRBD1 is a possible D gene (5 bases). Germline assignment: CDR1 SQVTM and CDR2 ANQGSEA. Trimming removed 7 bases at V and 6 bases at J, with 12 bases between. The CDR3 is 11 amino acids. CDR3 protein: CSARGGDGYTF. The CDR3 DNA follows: TGCAGCGCCCGAGGAGGGGATGGCTACACCTTC. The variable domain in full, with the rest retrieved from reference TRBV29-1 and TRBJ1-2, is SAVISQKPSRDICQRGTSLTIQCQVDSQVTMMFWYRQQPGQSLTLIATANQGSEATYESGFVIDKFPISRPNLTFSTLTVSNMSPEDSSIYLCSARGGDGYTFGSGTRLTVV.

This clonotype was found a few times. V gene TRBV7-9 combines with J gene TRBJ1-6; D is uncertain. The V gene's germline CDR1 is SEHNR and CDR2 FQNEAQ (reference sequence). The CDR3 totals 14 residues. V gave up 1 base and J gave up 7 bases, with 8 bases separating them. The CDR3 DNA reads TGTGCCAGCAGCTTAGGCCAGACAAATTCACCCCTCCACTTT. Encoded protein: CASSLGQTNSPLHF. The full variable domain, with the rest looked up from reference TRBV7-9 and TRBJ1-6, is DTGVSQNPRHKITKRGQNVTFRCDPISEHNRLYWYRQTLGQGPEFLTYFQNEAQLEKSRLLSDRFSAERPKGSFSTLEIQRTEQGDSAMYLCASSLGQTNSPLHFGNGTRLTVT.

This CDR3 is CASSFRQGAGGYTF. The CDR3 nucleotides read TGTGCCAGCAGTTTTCGGCAGGGGGCCGGTGGCTACACCTTC. The V call is TRBV12-3 or TRBV12-4, the J call TRBJ1-2, with 8 bases lining up with TRBD1. There are 14 residues in the CDR3. The junction had 7 bases not matched to a gene; V was cut back by 3 bases and J by 7 bases.

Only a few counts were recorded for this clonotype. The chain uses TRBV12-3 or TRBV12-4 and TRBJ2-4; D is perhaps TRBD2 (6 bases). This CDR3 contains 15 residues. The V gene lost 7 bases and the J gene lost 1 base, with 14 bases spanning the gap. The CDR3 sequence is CASTLTGSAKNIQYF. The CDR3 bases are TGTGCCAGCACCCTAACCGGGAGTGCCAAAAACATTCAGTACTTC.

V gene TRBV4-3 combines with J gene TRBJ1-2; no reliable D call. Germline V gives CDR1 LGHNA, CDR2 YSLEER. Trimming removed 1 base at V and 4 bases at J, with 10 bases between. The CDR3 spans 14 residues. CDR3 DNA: TGCGCCAGCAGCCAAGTTCTGCGTTCCTATGGCTACACCTTC. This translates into CASSQVLRSYGYTF.

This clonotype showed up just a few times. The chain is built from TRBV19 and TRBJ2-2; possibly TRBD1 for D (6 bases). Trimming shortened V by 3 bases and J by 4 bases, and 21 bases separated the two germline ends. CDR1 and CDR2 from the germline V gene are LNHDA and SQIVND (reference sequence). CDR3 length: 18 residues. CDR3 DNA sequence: TGTGCCAGTAGTATCCGACGTGGGCAGGGGAGCAGCACCGGGGAGCTGTTTTTT. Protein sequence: CASSIRRGQGSSTGELFF.

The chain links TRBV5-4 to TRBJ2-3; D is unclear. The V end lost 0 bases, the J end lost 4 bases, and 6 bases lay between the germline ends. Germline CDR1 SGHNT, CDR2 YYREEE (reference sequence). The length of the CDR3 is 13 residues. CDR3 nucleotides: TGTGCCAGCAGCTTGGGACCTTCAGATACGCAGTATTTT. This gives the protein CASSLGPSDTQYF.

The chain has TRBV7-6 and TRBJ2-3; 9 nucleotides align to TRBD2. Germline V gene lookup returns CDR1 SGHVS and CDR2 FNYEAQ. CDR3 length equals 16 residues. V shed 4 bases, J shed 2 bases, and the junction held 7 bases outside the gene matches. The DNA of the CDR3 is TGTGCCAGCAGCTCCCAGCGGGGGGTTCTCACAGATACGCAGTATTTT. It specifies CASSSQRGVLTDTQYF.

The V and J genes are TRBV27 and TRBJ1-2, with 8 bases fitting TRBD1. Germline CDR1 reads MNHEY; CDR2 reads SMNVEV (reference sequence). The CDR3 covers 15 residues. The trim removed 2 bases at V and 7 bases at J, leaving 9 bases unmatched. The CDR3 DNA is TGTGCCAGCAGTTTAACAGGACAGGGAACCGGTGGCTACACCTTC. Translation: CASSLTGQGTGGYTF.

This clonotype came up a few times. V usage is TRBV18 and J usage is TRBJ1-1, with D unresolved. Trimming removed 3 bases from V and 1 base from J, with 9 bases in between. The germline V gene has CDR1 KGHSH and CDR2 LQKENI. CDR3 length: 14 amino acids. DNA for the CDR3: TGTGCCAGCTCACCGGCGTGGAAGAACACTGAAGCTTTCTTT. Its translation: CASSPAWKNTEAFF.

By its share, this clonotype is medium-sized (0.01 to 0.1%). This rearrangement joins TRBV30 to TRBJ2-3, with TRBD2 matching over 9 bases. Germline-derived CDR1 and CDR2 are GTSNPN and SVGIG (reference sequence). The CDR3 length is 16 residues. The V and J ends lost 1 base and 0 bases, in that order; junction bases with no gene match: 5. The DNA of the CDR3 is TGTGCCTGGAGTGGATTAGCGGGGGTAAGCACAGATACGCAGTATTTT. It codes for CAWSGLAGVSTDTQYF. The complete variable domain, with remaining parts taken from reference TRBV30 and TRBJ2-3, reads SQTIHQWPATLVQPVGSPLSLECTVEGTSNPNLYWYRQAAGRGLQLLFYSVGIGQISSEVPQNLSASRPQDRQFILSSKKLLLSDSGFYLCAWSGLAGVSTDTQYFGPGTRLTVL.

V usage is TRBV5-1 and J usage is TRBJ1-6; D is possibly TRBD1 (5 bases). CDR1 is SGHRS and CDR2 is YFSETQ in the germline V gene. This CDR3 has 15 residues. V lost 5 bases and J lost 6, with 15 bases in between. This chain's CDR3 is CASRNAGTANSPLHF. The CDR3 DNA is TGCGCCAGCAGAAATGCCGGGACGGCTAATTCACCCCTCCACTTT.

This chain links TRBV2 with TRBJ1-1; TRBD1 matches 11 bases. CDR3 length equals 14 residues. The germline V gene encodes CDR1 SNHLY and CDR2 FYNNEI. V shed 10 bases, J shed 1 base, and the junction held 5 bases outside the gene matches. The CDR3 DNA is TGTGCCACGGACAGGGGGCTAGCGAACACTGAAGCTTTCTTT. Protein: CATDRGLANTEAFF.

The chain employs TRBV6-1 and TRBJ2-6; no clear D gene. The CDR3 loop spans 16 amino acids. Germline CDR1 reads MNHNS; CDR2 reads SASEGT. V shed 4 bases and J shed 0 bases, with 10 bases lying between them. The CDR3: CASSADGSSGANVLTF. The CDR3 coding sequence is TGTGCCAGCAGTGCGGACGGTAGCTCTGGGGCCAACGTCCTGACTTTC.